This is a list of T cell receptor beta chains from one sample in a study of CD8+CD57+ T cells in acquired aplastic anemia. TCRdb fed the reads into MiXCR, producing one record per CDR3 protein. The table has about 95,000 distinct CDR3 sequences, roughly two thirds seen once. The specimen was sorted CD4+, CD8+, or CD8+CD57+ T cells (not recorded which) from PBMCs. All receptors derive from a human donor with aplastic anemia. Both conserved end residues are trimmed from each CDR3.

>TRBV10-3|TRBJ2-3
AITEGERIVTDTQY
>TRBV7-2|TRBJ2-7
ASSSTQTGIYEQY
>TRBV6-1|TRBJ1-2
ASSPITGGYGYT
>TRBV2|TRBJ2-2
ASSEEHPGTGELF
>TRBV20-1|TRBJ1-1
SARVGDTEAF
>TRBV12-3/TRBV12-4|TRBJ1-2
ASRVQGGYGYT
>TRBV29-1|TRBJ1-4
SVNLPAHNEKLF
>TRBV10-1|TRBJ2-5
ASRLLDRERETQY
>TRBV2|TRBJ1-1
ASTAASRNTEAF
>TRBV12-3/TRBV12-4|TRBJ1-2
ASSLAGAINYGYT
>TRBV25-1|TRBJ1-2
ASSDSSRAGIHYGYT
>TRBV24-1|TRBJ2-5
ATSDGTQETQY
>TRBV10-3|TRBJ1-5
AIREDSRNQPQH
>TRBV10-2|TRBJ2-1
ASRTGGTNNEQF
>TRBV29-1|TRBJ2-3
SAEGTSTDTQY
>TRBV29-1|TRBJ1-2
SVEGAGTGADYGYT
>TRBV6-1|TRBJ1-2
ASTQENYGHT
>TRBV20-1|TRBJ2-1
SARFLAAFYNEQF
>TRBV5-5|TRBJ2-7
ASSVDTASYEQY
>TRBV2|TRBJ2-5
ASSPIASRGQETQY
>TRBV2|TRBJ1-6
ASTTQGAGSPLH
>TRBV5-1|TRBJ1-2
ASSSTGGQGGNYGYT
>TRBV2|TRBJ2-3
ASSWGGSTDTQY
>TRBV20-1|TRBJ2-5
SARRHEQETQY
>TRBV5-4|TRBJ2-1
ASSLGTNEQF